This T cell receptor (beta chain) was documented in a study of T cell repertoires in aging, cancer and after chemotherapy. On the study more broadly: Pre- and post-chemotherapy samples were paired from glioblastoma patients treated with temozolomide-based therapy.

The germline V and J ends were trimmed by 3 bases and 5 bases, with 7 bases remaining between them. The CDR3 is 12 amino acids. The germline CDR1 and CDR2 sequences are MNHEY and SMNVEV (reference sequence). TCR beta rearrangements were amplified from peripheral blood genomic DNA. Rearranged V-D-J TRB sequences were amplified with a mixed TRB-A/B primer pool. TCRdb passed the multiplex PCR reads through MiXCR, listing each CDR3 protein once. The sample consists of around 1,200 distinct CDR3 sequences, about 30% of them appearing once. As concerns this clonotype: Its antigen remains unidentified.

Broader study findings: In cancer patients, declining TCR diversity with age involved lost richness and lost evenness.

This sequence joins TRBV27 and TRBJ1-2, with D hard to call. Sequenced material: blood. This clonotype was obtained from a human donor with a solid tumor. The donor label of this sample is uncertain. CDR3 nucleotides: TGTGCCAGCAGTTTGAGCGGTTATGGCTACACCTTC. This codes for CASSLSGYGYTF.